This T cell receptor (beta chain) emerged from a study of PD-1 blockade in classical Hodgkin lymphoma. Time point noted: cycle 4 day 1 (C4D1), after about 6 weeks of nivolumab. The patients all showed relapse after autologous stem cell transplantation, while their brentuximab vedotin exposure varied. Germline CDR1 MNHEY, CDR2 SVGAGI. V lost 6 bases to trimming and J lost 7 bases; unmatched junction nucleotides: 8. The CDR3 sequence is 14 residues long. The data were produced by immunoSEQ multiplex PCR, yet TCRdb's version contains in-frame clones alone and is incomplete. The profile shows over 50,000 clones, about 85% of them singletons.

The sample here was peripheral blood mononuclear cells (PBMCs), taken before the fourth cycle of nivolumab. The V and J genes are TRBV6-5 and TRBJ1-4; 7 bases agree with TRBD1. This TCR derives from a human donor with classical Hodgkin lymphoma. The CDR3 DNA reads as TGTGCCAGCAGGGAAACAGGGGCGGGTGAAAAACTGTTTTTT. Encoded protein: CASRETGAGEKLFF.